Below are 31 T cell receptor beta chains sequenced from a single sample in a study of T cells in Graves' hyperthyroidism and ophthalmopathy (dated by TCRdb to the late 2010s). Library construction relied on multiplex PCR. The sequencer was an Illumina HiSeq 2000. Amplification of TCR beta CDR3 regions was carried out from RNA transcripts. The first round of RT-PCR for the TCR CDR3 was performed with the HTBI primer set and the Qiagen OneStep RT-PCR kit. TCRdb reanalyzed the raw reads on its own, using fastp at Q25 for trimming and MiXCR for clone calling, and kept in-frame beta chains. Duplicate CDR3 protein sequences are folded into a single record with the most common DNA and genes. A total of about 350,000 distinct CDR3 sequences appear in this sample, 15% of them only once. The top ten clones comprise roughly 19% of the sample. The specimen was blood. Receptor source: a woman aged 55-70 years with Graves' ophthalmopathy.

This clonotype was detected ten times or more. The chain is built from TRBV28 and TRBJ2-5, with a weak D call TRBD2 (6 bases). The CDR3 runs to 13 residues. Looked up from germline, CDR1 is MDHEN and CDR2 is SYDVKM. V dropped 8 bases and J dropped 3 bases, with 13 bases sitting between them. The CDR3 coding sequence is TGTGCCAGCCGCCCGGGAGTAGAAGAGACCCAGTACTTC. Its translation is CASRPGVEETQYF.

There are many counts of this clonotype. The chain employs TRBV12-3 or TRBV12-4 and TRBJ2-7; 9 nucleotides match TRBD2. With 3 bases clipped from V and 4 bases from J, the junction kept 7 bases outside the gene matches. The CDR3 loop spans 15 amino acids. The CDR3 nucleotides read TGTGCCAGCAGTTTTAGCTCTAGCGGGAAATACGAGCAGTACTTC. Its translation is CASSFSSSGKYEQYF.

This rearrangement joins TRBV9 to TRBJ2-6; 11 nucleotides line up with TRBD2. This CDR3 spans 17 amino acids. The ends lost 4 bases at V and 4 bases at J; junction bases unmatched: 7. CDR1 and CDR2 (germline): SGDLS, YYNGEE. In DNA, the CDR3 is TGTGCCAGCAGCATGCTAGCGGGAGGCCCCGGGGCCAACGTCCTGACTTTC. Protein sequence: CASSMLAGGPGANVLTF. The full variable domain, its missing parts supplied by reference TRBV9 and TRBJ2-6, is DSGVTQTPKHLITATGQRVTLRCSPRSGDLSVYWYQQSLDQGLQFLIQYYNGEERAKGNILERFSAQQFPDLHSELNLSSLELGDSALYFCASSMLAGGPGANVLTFGAGSRLTVL.

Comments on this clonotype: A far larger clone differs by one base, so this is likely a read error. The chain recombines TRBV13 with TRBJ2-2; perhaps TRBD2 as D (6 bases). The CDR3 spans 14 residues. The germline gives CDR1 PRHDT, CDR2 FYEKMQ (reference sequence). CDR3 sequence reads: CASSLGLNTGGLFF. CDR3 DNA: TGTGCCAGCAGCTTAGGCCTCAACACCGGGGGGCTGTTTTTT.

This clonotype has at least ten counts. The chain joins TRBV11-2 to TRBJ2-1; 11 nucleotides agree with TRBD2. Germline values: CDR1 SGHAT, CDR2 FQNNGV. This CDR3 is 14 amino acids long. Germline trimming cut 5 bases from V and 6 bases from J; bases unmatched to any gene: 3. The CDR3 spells CASSGSGRGNEQFF. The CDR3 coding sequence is TGTGCCAGCAGCGGTAGCGGGAGGGGCAATGAGCAGTTCTTC.

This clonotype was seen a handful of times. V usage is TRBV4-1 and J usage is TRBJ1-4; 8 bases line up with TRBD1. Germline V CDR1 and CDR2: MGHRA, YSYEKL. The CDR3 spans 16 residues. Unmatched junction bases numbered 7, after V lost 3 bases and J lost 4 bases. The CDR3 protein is CASSQLPGQVNEKLFF. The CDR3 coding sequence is TGCGCCAGCAGCCAGTTGCCGGGACAGGTTAATGAAAAACTGTTTTTT.

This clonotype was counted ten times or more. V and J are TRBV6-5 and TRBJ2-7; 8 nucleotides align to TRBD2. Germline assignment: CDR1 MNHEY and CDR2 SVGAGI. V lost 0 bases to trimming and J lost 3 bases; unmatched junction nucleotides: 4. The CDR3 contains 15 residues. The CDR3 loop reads CASSYSRTSRYEQYF. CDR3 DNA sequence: TGTGCCAGCAGTTACTCGAGGACTAGCCGCTACGAGCAGTACTTC.

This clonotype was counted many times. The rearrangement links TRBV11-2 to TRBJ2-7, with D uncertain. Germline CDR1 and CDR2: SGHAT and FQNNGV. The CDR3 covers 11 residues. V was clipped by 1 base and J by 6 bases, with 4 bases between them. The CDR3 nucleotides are TGTGCCAGCAGCTTAGTGGGCGAGCAGTACTTC. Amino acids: CASSLVGEQYF.

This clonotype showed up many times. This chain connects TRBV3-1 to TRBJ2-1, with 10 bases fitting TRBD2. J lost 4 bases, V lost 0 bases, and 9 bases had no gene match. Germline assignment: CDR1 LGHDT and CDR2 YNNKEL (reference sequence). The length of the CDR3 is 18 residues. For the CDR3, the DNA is TGTGCCAGCAGCCAAGATCTGGGACTAGCGAGAGAATACAATGAGCAGTTCTTC. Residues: CASSQDLGLAREYNEQFF.

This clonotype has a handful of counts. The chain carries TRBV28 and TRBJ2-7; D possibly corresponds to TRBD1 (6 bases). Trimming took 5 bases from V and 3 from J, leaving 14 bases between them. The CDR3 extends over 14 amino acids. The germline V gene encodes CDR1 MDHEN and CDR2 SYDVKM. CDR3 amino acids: CASSRVAGDYEQYF. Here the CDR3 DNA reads TGTGCCAGCAGTCGCGTGGCAGGGGACTACGAGCAGTACTTC.

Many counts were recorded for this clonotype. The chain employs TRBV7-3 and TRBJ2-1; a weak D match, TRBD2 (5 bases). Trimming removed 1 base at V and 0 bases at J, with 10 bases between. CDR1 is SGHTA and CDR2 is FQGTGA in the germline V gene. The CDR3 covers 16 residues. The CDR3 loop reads CASSLIGGSSYNEQFF. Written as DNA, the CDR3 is TGTGCCAGCAGCTTAATTGGTGGGAGCTCCTACAATGAGCAGTTCTTC.

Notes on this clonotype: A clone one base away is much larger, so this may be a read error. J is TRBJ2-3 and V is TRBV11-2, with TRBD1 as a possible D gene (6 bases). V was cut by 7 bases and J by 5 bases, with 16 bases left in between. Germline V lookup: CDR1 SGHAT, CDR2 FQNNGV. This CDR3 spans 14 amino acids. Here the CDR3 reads CASTRAGVGDTQYF. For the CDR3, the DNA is TGTGCCAGCACCAGGGCAGGGGTGGGAGATACGCAGTATTTT.

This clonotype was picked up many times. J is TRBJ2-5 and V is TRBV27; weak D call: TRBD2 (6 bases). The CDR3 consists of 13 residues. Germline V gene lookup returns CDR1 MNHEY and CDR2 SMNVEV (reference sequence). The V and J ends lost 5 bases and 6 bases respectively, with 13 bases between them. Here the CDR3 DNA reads TGTGCCAGCAGTACACTTGCGGGAAAGACCCAGTACTTC. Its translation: CASSTLAGKTQYF.

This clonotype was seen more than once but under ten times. CDR3 loop: CASDPGNSGMQETQYF. CDR3 DNA: TGCGCCAGCGACCCCGGGAATAGCGGGATGCAAGAGACCCAGTACTTC. V is TRBV5-1 and J is TRBJ2-5, with TRBD2 matching 8 bases. Trimming cost V 7 bases and J 2 bases; bases outside gene matches: 13. This CDR3 region has 16 residues. The V gene's germline CDR1 is SGHRS and CDR2 YFSETQ.

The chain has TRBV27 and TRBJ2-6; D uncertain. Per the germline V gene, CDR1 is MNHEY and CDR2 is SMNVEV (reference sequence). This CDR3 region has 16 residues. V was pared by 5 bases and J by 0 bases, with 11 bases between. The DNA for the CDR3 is TGTGCCAGCAGTCCCACACAGAGCTCTGGGGCCAACGTCCTGACTTTC. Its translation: CASSPTQSSGANVLTF.

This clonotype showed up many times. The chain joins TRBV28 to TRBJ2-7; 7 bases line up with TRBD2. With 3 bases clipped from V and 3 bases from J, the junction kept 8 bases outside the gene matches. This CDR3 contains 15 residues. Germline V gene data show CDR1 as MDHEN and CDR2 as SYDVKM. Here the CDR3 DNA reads TGTGCCAGCAGTTTCACTAGCGAAGCCTACTACGAGCAGTACTTC. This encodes CASSFTSEAYYEQYF.

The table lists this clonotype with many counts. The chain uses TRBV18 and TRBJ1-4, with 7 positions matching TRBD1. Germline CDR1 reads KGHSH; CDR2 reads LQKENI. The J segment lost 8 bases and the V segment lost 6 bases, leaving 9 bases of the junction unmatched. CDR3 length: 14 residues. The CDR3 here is CASSPDRVGEKLFF. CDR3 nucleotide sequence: TGTGCCAGCTCCCCCGACAGGGTAGGAGAAAAACTGTTTTTT.

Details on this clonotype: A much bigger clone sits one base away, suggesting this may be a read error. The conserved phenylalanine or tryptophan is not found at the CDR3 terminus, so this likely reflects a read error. For the CDR3, the DNA is TGTGCCAGCAGCCAAGACAGGGCCATGAACACTGAAGCTTTCTCT. Its translation: CASSQDRAMNTEAFS. The gene calls are TRBV3-1 and TRBJ1-1; tentative D call: TRBD1 (5 bases). Germline assignment: CDR1 LGHDT and CDR2 YNNKEL (reference sequence). The CDR3 is made up of 15 amino acids. V gave up 0 bases and J gave up 0 bases, with 8 bases separating them.

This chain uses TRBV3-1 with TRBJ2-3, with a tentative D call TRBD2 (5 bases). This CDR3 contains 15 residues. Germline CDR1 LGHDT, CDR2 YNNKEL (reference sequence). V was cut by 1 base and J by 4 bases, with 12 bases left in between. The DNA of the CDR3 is TGTGCCAGCAGCCAAGGGCCCCGGGGTTCAGATACGCAGTATTTT. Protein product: CASSQGPRGSDTQYF.

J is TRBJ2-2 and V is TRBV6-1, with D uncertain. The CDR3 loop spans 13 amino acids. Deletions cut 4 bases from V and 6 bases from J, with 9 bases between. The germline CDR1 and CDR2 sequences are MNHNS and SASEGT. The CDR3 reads CASSGLGAGELFF. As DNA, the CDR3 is TGTGCCAGCAGTGGATTAGGCGCCGGGGAGCTGTTTTTT.

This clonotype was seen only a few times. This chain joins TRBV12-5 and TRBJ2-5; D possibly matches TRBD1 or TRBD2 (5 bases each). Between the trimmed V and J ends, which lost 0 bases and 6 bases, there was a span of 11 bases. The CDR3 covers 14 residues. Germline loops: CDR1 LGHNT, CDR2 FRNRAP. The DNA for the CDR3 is TGTGCTAGTGGTTTGGTAACTGGGGGACAGACCCAGTACTTC. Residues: CASGLVTGGQTQYF.

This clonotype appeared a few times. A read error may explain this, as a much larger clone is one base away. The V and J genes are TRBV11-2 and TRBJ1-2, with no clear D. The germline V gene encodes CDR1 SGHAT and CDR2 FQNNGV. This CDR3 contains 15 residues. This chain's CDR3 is CASSSGVHSNYGHTF. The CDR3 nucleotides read TGTGCCAGCAGCTCCGGGGTGCACAGTAACTATGGCCACACCTTC.

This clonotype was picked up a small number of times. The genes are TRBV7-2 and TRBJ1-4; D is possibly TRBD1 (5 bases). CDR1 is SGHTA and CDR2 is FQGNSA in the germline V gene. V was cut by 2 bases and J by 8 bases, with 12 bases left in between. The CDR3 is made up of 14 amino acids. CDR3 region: CASSLLQGREKLFF. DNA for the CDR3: TGTGCCAGCAGCTTACTGCAGGGAAGAGAAAAACTGTTTTTT.

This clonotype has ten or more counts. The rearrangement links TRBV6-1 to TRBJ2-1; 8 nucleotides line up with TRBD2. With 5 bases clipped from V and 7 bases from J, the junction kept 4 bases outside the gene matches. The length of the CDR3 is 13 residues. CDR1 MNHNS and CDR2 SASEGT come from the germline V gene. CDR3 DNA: TGTGCCAGCAGTTCGGGGGGGAGGAATGAGCAGTTCTTC. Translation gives CASSSGGRNEQFF.

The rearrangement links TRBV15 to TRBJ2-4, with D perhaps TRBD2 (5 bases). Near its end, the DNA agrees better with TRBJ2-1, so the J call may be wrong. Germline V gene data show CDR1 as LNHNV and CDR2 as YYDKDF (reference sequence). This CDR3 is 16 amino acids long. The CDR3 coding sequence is TGTGCCACCAGCAGAGAATTTCTGGCAGGCCGGACTCTTCAGTTCTTC. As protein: CATSREFLAGRTLQFF.

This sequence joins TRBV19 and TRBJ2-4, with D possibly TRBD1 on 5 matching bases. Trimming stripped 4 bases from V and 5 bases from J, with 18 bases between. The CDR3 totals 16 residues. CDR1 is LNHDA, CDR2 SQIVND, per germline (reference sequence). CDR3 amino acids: CASSTAPQVGQNIQYF. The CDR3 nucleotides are TGTGCCAGTAGTACTGCGCCCCAAGTGGGGCAAAACATTCAGTACTTC. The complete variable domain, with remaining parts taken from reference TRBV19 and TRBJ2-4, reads DGGITQSPKYLFRKEGQNVTLSCEQNLNHDAMYWYRQDPGQGLRLIYYSQIVNDFQKGDIAEGYSVSREKKESFPLTVTSAQKNPTAFYLCASSTAPQVGQNIQYFGAGTRLSVL.

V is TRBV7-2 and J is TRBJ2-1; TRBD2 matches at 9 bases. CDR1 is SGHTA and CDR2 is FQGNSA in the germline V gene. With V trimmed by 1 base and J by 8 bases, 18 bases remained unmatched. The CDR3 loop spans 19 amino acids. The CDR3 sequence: CASSLDSSGAYNSADEQFF. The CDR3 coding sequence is TGTGCCAGCAGCTTAGATTCTAGCGGGGCCTATAACTCGGCCGATGAGCAGTTCTTC.

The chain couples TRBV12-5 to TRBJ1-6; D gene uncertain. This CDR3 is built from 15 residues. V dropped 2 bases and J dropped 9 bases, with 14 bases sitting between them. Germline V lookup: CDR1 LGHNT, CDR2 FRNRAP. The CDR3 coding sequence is TGTGCTAGTGGTTTGAATGACCCAGAAGGTTCACCCCTCCACTTT. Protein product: CASGLNDPEGSPLHF.

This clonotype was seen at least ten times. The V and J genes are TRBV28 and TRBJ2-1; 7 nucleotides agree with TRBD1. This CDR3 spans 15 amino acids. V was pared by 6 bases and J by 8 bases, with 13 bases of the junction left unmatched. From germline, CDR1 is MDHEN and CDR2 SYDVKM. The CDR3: CASRRSTGNLYEQFF. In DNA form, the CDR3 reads TGTGCCAGCAGACGCTCGACAGGGAACTTATATGAGCAGTTCTTC.

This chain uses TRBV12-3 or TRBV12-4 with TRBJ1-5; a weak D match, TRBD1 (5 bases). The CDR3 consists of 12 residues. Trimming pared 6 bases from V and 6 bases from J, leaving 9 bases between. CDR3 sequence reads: CASSPGLQPQHF. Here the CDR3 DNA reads TGTGCCAGCAGCCCGGGACTTCAGCCCCAGCATTTT.

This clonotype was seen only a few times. CDR3 residues: CASSRTGTGNSLDTDTQYF. The CDR3 DNA sequence: TGTGCCAGCAGCCGAACCGGGACAGGGAATTCTCTAGACACAGATACGCAGTATTTT. The rearrangement joins TRBV14 to TRBJ2-3, with 9 bases aligning to TRBD1. Germline V gene lookup returns CDR1 SGHDN and CDR2 FVKESK. Losses at the gene ends were 4 bases for V and 2 bases for J; bases not matched to a gene: 16. There are 19 residues in the CDR3.